The clone carrying this T cell receptor beta chain was counted at least ten times. The unsorted libraries were prepared from 2 million PBMCs (stored at -80 C). Germline assignment: CDR1 LGHNA and CDR2 YNFKEQ. With 0 bases removed from V and 5 bases from J, the gap between germline ends came to 13 bases. The CDR3 sequence is 15 residues long. The data belong to a study of neurological immune-mediated disorders. Every sequencing run drew on 15-18 subjects and yielded over 200 million TCR-beta sequences. Each CDR3 protein gets one entry after TCRdb re-called the 5' RACE reads with MiXCR. This sample carries roughly 34,000 distinct CDR3 sequences, about 4.8% of them seen once, and the ten largest clones take 20% to 25%.

The sequencing sample was made of PBMCs. The chain links TRBV4-2 to TRBJ1-2; D is unclear. The receptor's source is a man aged 18 to 35 in good health. The DNA for the CDR3 is TGTGCCAGCAGCCAAGAAGTTCGGCAGACTTATGGCTACACCTTC. This codes for CASSQEVRQTYGYTF.